Following are 22 T cell receptor beta chains from one sample sequenced in a study. In TCRdb, the 5' RACE reads were re-called with MiXCR into one record per CDR3 protein. The table records approximately 6,000 distinct CDR3 sequences, approximately 70% of them present only once. Sequenced input: memory CD4+ T cells sorted from a lymph node. Subset meaning: memory CD4+ T cells, CD4+CD45RO+CD25-. These TCRs come from a female donor with breast cancer.

The V call is TRBV12-3 or TRBV12-4, the J call TRBJ2-7; TRBD1 or TRBD2 may be the D gene (5 bases each). V was cut by 1 base and J by 7 bases, with 11 bases left in between. The CDR3 is 13 residues long. The CDR3 is CASSLGDGQEQYF. For the CDR3, the DNA is TGTGCCAGCAGTTTAGGGGACGGCCAAGAGCAGTACTTC.

This clonotype came up a few times. For the CDR3, the DNA is TGTGCCAGCAGCCAGGGACTAGCGGGGGGCACAGATACGCAGTATTTT. Translated, it gives CASSQGLAGGTDTQYF. The chain has TRBV7-6 and TRBJ2-3; 14 nucleotides match TRBD2. With V trimmed by 5 bases and J by 1 base, 2 bases remained unmatched. The CDR3 extends over 16 amino acids. The germline CDR1 and CDR2 sequences are SGHVS and FNYEAQ.

This clonotype was found a few times. This chain joins TRBV20-1 and TRBJ1-6, with 7 bases identical to TRBD1. This CDR3 contains 14 residues. CDR1 is DFQATT, CDR2 SNEGSKA, per germline (reference sequence). With V trimmed by 5 bases and J by 5 bases, 6 bases remained unmatched. The CDR3 sequence: CSARQGVNNSPLHF. DNA for the CDR3: TGCAGTGCTCGACAGGGAGTAAATAATTCACCCCTCCACTTT.

V and J are TRBV20-1 and TRBJ1-1; D not resolved. This CDR3 contains 12 residues. Germline assignment: CDR1 DFQATT and CDR2 SNEGSKA (reference sequence). CDR3: CSPWTANTEAFF. The CDR3 nucleotides are TGCAGCCCTTGGACGGCGAACACTGAAGCTTTCTTT.

The chain recombines TRBV6-1 with TRBJ1-1; 7 bases map to TRBD1. Germline CDR1 and CDR2: MNHNS and SASEGT. Losses at the gene ends were 7 bases for V and 0 bases for J; bases not matched to a gene: 11. The CDR3 runs to 16 residues. DNA for the CDR3: TGTGCCAGCAATGGAGGACAGGCTGAATTGAACACTGAAGCTTTCTTT. Translated, it gives CASNGGQAELNTEAFF.

This clonotype has more than one count but fewer than ten. J is TRBJ2-7 and V is TRBV7-2; 7 bases agree with TRBD1. Germline values: CDR1 SGHTA, CDR2 FQGNSA. The CDR3 has 16 amino acids. The junction had 16 bases not matched to a gene; V was cut back by 5 bases and J by 6 bases. CDR3 sequence: CASSLKPDRVRGEQYF. CDR3 in DNA: TGTGCCAGCAGCCTGAAACCAGACAGGGTTCGGGGCGAGCAGTACTTC.

V usage is TRBV29-1 and J usage is TRBJ2-3, with a tentative D call TRBD2 (5 bases). Trimming took off 1 base at V and 2 bases at J, with 7 bases between the two ends. The germline gives CDR1 SQVTM, CDR2 ANQGSEA. The CDR3 loop spans 13 amino acids. Written as DNA, the CDR3 is TGCAGCGTTGAAGGCGGGTTCACAGATACGCAGTATTTT. Translation: CSVEGGFTDTQYF.

The chain couples TRBV5-1 to TRBJ2-7; TRBD1 might be the D (6 bases). Germline lookup yields CDR1 SGHRS and CDR2 YFSETQ. The V end lost 5 bases, the J end lost 1 base, and 13 bases lay between the germline ends. CDR3 size: 14 residues. The CDR3 region has the DNA TGCGCCAGCAGGTACCTCGGACAGTCCTACGAGCAGTACTTC. It codes for CASRYLGQSYEQYF.

The rearrangement joins TRBV7-9 to TRBJ1-1; 7 bases line up with TRBD1. V lost 2 bases to trimming and J lost 1 base; unmatched junction nucleotides: 4. The CDR3 spans 15 residues. Germline V gives CDR1 SEHNR, CDR2 FQNEAQ (reference sequence). The CDR3 loop is CASSLYGTANTEAFF. The CDR3 nucleotides read TGTGCCAGCAGCTTATATGGGACAGCGAACACTGAAGCTTTCTTT.

The chain links TRBV10-3 to TRBJ2-5; 8 bases are a match to TRBD1. Germline CDR1 reads ENHRY; CDR2 reads SYGVKD. V shed 5 bases, J shed 4 bases, and the junction held 6 bases outside the gene matches. The CDR3 consists of 14 residues. The CDR3 sequence is CAISPDREGETQYF. CDR3 bases: TGTGCCATCAGTCCGGACAGGGAAGGAGAGACCCAGTACTTC.

The V and J genes are TRBV29-1 and TRBJ1-1; D not certain. The germline gives CDR1 SQVTM, CDR2 ANQGSEA. V lost 4 bases to trimming and J lost 5 bases, with 11 bases between them. The CDR3 is made up of 12 amino acids. As DNA, the CDR3 is TGCAGCGTTGCCGGGGTCGGGACTGAAGCTTTCTTT. It translates to CSVAGVGTEAFF.

The CDR3 bases are TGCGCCAGCAGCTTGGGTGTGAGCAGGGGAGGGTCTGAAGCTTTCTTT. It yields the protein CASSLGVSRGGSEAFF. The chain has TRBV5-1 and TRBJ1-1; tentative D call: TRBD1 (6 bases). The CDR3 is 16 amino acids. The ends were cut back, 0 bases at V and 6 bases at J, with 18 bases in the middle. The germline CDR1 and CDR2 sequences are SGHRS and YFSETQ.

The chain uses TRBV6-1 and TRBJ1-5; possible D gene TRBD1, 6 bases. Germline loops: CDR1 MNHNS, CDR2 SASEGT. Trimming left V 5 bases short and J 5 bases short, with 13 bases between. There are 14 residues in the CDR3. CDR3 nucleotides: TGTGCCAGCAGTCGAACAGGGTGGGATCAGCCCCAGCATTTT. Translated, it gives CASSRTGWDQPQHF.

The chain joins TRBV20-1 to TRBJ1-1; TRBD1 matches at 9 bases. The junction had 5 bases not matched to a gene; V was cut back by 5 bases and J by 1 base. The CDR3 totals 14 residues. Germline CDR1 and CDR2: DFQATT and SNEGSKA (reference sequence). This CDR3 is CSAEPGQGNTEAFF. As DNA, the CDR3 is TGCAGTGCTGAACCGGGACAGGGGAACACTGAAGCTTTCTTT.

The genes are TRBV20-1 and TRBJ2-3; TRBD2 agrees at 8 bases. The CDR3 sequence is 12 residues long. Per germline, CDR1 DFQATT and CDR2 SNEGSKA (reference sequence). V lost 5 bases to trimming and J lost 11 bases; unmatched junction nucleotides: 9. CDR3 region: CSAAGRAREQYF. The CDR3 bases are TGCAGTGCTGCCGGGAGGGCCAGGGAGCAGTATTTT.

The CDR3 DNA reads TGCGCCAGCAGCCTCCCTGGGAGATATGGCTACACCTTC. It yields the protein CASSLPGRYGYTF. This chain uses TRBV5-1 with TRBJ1-2; D unresolved. Trimming took 4 bases from V and 5 from J, leaving 12 bases between them. CDR1 and CDR2 (germline): SGHRS, YFSETQ. The CDR3 extends over 13 amino acids. Full variable domain (remainder filled in from reference TRBV5-1 and TRBJ1-2): KAGVTQTPRYLIKTRGQQVTLSCSPISGHRSVSWYQQTPGQGLQFLFEYFSETQRNKGNFPGRFSGRQFSNSRSEMNVSTLELGDSALYLCASSLPGRYGYTFGSGTRLTVV.

J is TRBJ1-6 and V is TRBV5-1, with D possibly matching TRBD1 (6 bases). Germline lookup yields CDR1 SGHRS and CDR2 YFSETQ. The CDR3 length is 14 residues. The V end lost 4 bases, the J end lost 8 bases, and 13 bases lay between the germline ends. As DNA, the CDR3 is TGCGCCAGCAGCGCAGGACAGTCTGATTCACCCCTCCACTTT. The encoded protein is CASSAGQSDSPLHF. The entire variable domain, with the rest obtained from reference TRBV5-1 and TRBJ1-6, is as follows: KAGVTQTPRYLIKTRGQQVTLSCSPISGHRSVSWYQQTPGQGLQFLFEYFSETQRNKGNFPGRFSGRQFSNSRSEMNVSTLELGDSALYLCASSAGQSDSPLHFGNGTRLTVT.

This chain joins TRBV5-6 and TRBJ2-6, with D uncertain. CDR1 and CDR2 from the germline V gene are SGHDT and YYEEEE. The V end lost 1 base, the J end lost 0 bases, and 5 bases lay between the germline ends. This CDR3 has 15 amino acids. The CDR3 DNA follows: TGTGCCAGCAGCTTGATAAGCTCTGGGGCCAACGTCCTGACTTTC. Translating it yields CASSLISSGANVLTF. The complete variable domain, with remaining parts taken from reference TRBV5-6 and TRBJ2-6, reads DAGVTQSPTHLIKTRGQQVTLRCSPKSGHDTVSWYQQALGQGPQFIFQYYEEEERQRGNFPDRFSGHQFPNYSSELNVNALLLGDSALYLCASSLISSGANVLTFGAGSRLTVL.

By sample fraction, this clonotype is medium-sized. The rearrangement uses TRBV5-1 and TRBJ2-2; a weak D match, TRBD2 (6 bases). The V and J ends lost 0 bases and 0 bases respectively, with 9 bases between them. CDR1 and CDR2 from the germline V gene are SGHRS and YFSETQ. This CDR3 is 16 amino acids long. The CDR3 here is CASSLVAGSNTGELFF. In nucleotides, the CDR3 is TGCGCCAGCAGCTTGGTTGCGGGGTCGAACACCGGGGAGCTGTTTTTT.

The rearrangement uses TRBV6-1 and TRBJ1-1, with a tentative D call TRBD1 (6 bases). Per the germline V gene, CDR1 is MNHNS and CDR2 is SASEGT. V was shortened by 4 bases and J by 4 bases, with 19 bases between the two germline ends. The CDR3 spans 16 residues. CDR3 residues: CASSATPGQKGTEAFF. DNA of the CDR3: TGTGCCAGCAGTGCCACGCCCGGACAGAAGGGCACTGAAGCTTTCTTT.

The rearrangement links TRBV12-3 or TRBV12-4 to TRBJ2-5; D not resolved. This CDR3 contains 13 residues. Trimming cost V 4 bases and J 9 bases, with 15 bases left between them. The CDR3 DNA follows: TGTGCCAGCAGTTACACGCGGCTTGGGGCCCAGTACTTC. This encodes CASSYTRLGAQYF.

In nucleotides, the CDR3 is TGTGCCAGCAGCGTGCAGGGCTTCACTGAAGCTTTCTTT. This codes for CASSVQGFTEAFF. The gene calls are TRBV12-3 or TRBV12-4 and TRBJ1-1, with D perhaps matching TRBD1 (5 bases). There are 13 residues in the CDR3. Trimming left V 6 bases short and J 4 bases short, with 12 bases between.